The TCR beta chain under discussion was sequenced for a study of human T cells and chemical hapten exposure. TCRdb called the RACE reads again in MiXCR, with one record for every CDR3 protein. The repertoire holds approximately 400,000 distinct CDR3 sequences, with 4.8% as singletons. Noted time point: patch test 1, 2 weeks after DPC sensitization. Sample treatment: therapeutic diphenylcyclopropenone sensitization with weekly scalp DPC. Trimming removed 4 bases from V and 5 bases from J; junction bases left unmatched: 6. Per germline, CDR1 SGHRS and CDR2 YFSETQ. The CDR3 is made up of 15 amino acids. This clonotype originated in a woman between 50 and 59 years old with alopecia areata. Some clones in this sample may be carry-over from other donors' samples. The sample here was whole blood, taken in connection with sensitization to the hapten diphenylcyclopropenone (DPC). The chain joins TRBV5-1 to TRBJ2-3; the match to TRBD1 covers 11 bases. The CDR3 is CASSLSGQGVDTQYF. In nucleotides, the CDR3 is TGCGCCAGCAGCCTGTCGGGACAGGGGGTAGATACGCAGTATTTT.